These 7 T cell receptor beta chains originate from one sample sequenced in a study of glioma-infiltrating T cells after dendritic cell vaccination. Measured with immunoSEQ multiplex PCR; TCRdb has only the in-frame clones, and not every one. Of over 55,000 clones in the sample, about 86% are singletons; the top ten hold 15% to 17%. Time point indicated: after dendritic cell vaccination, including at tumor progression/relapse. This specimen consisted of blood, obtained after dendritic cell vaccination. All receptors come from a human donor with glioblastoma.

This clone was observed a single time. The V call is TRBV6-5, the J call TRBJ1-4; D might be TRBD1 (6 bases). Germline-derived CDR1 and CDR2 are MNHEY and SVGAGI. The CDR3 has 15 amino acids. V was trimmed by 3 bases and J by 5 bases, leaving 13 bases between them. CDR3 DNA: TGTGCCAGCAGTTATGAAGGGGGAATCAATGAAAAACTGTTTTTT. Amino acid sequence: CASSYEGGINEKLFF.

V and J are TRBV5-1 and TRBJ1-1, with D possibly matching TRBD1 (5 bases). Germline values: CDR1 SGHRS, CDR2 YFSETQ. V gave up 7 bases and J gave up 2 bases, with 15 bases separating them. This CDR3 has 14 residues. The CDR3 is CASRVTGGNTEAFF. As DNA, the CDR3 is TGCGCCAGCCGAGTGACGGGGGGTAACACTGAAGCTTTCTTT. Together with reference TRBV5-1 and TRBJ1-1, the CDR3 gives the full variable domain: KAGVTQTPRYLIKTRGQQVTLSCSPISGHRSVSWYQQTPGQGLQFLFEYFSETQRNKGNFPGRFSGRQFSNSRSEMNVSTLELGDSALYLCASRVTGGNTEAFFGQGTRLTVV.

This sequence joins TRBV11-2 and TRBJ2-4, with TRBD1 matching 7 bases. The CDR3 length is 12 residues. Germline assignment: CDR1 SGHAT and CDR2 FQNNGV. Losses at the gene ends were 4 bases for V and 13 bases for J; bases not matched to a gene: 7. The CDR3 protein is CASSSDDRAQYF. CDR3 sequence (DNA): TGTGCCAGCAGCTCAGATGACAGGGCCCAGTACTTC.

V and J are TRBV5-4 and TRBJ1-1; D unclear. The germline V and J ends were trimmed by 4 bases and 6 bases, with 13 bases remaining between them. The CDR3 extends over 13 amino acids. The germline gives CDR1 SGHNT, CDR2 YYREEE (reference sequence). Here the CDR3 reads CASSPPGRAEAFF. In DNA form, the CDR3 reads TGTGCCAGCAGCCCCCCGGGGAGGGCTGAAGCTTTCTTT.

This chain uses TRBV7-2 with TRBJ2-2, with 7 bases fitting TRBD2. The germline CDR1 and CDR2 sequences are SGHTA and FQGNSA. J lost 2 bases, V lost 5 bases, and 11 bases had no gene match. CDR3 length: 17 amino acids. The CDR3 sequence is CASSVPWGGGNTGELFF. CDR3 DNA sequence: TGTGCCAGCAGCGTTCCTTGGGGCGGGGGAAACACCGGGGAGCTGTTTTTT.

This chain links TRBV7-2 with TRBJ1-5; the D gene is possibly TRBD1 (5 bases). This CDR3 contains 13 residues. CDR1 SGHTA and CDR2 FQGNSA come from the germline V gene. Trimming removed 6 bases from V and 0 bases from J, with 6 bases in between. CDR3 coding DNA: TGTGCCAGCAGAGGGGATAGCAATCAGCCCCAGCATTTT. Protein sequence: CASRGDSNQPQHF.

V gene TRBV11-1 combines with J gene TRBJ2-7, with a weak D call TRBD1 (6 bases). The CDR3 has 14 residues. Between the trimmed V and J ends, which lost 2 bases and 1 base, there was a span of 9 bases. The germline V gene encodes CDR1 SGHAT and CDR2 FQDESV (reference sequence). CDR3 residues: CASSLTRGSYEQYF. In DNA form, the CDR3 reads TGTGCCAGCAGCTTAACCAGGGGATCCTACGAGCAGTACTTC.